Below are 19 T cell receptor beta chains sequenced from a single sample in a study of T cells in women clearing cervical HPV infection. Method: immunoSEQ multiplex PCR; TCRdb's copy keeps in-frame clones and lacks some. Its table records some 30,000 clones. Sequenced sample: blood buffy coat. Source of these receptors: a woman between 18 and 69 years old with a cervical HPV16 infection that either progressed to CIN3+ or cleared (not recorded which).

About this clone itself: The read terminates 3 residues before the CDR3 end, so the remaining end is supplied by the germline J gene. The rearrangement joins TRBV30 to TRBJ2-2, with D possibly TRBD1 on 6 matching bases. The ends were cut back, 4 bases at V and 1 base at J, with 10 bases in the middle. In germline, CDR1 is GTSNPN, CDR2 SVGIG (reference sequence). CDR3 length: 14 amino acids. CDR3 sequence reads: CAWNYRVNTGELFF. The CDR3 DNA, read in part, is TGTGCCTGGAACTACAGGGTGAACACCGGGGAG.

With respect to this clone: Read sequence stops 3 residues before the CDR3 end, and the germline J gene provides the missing end. The chain has TRBV19 and TRBJ1-2; D call uncertain. Per the germline V gene, CDR1 is LNHDA and CDR2 is SQIVND (reference sequence). CDR3 length: 11 amino acids. The sequenced CDR3 bases are TGTGCCAGCTCGGCGGGCCGAGGC. Translation: CASSAGRG. The complete CDR3 protein is CASSAGRGYTF.

This CDR3 is CSVARSSSGNTIYF. The CDR3 bases that were read are TGCAGCGTCGCCAGGTCCAGCTCTGGAAACACC. The chain combines TRBV29-1 with TRBJ1-3; D remains ambiguous. The CDR3 goes on 3 residues after the read ends, and that part is filled in from the germline J gene. Germline V gene data show CDR1 as SQVTM and CDR2 as ANQGSEA. This CDR3 is built from 14 residues. V lost 6 bases, J lost 0 bases, and 12 bases lay in between.

Note on this clone: Sequencing ends 3 residues short of the CDR3 end; the germline J gene provides the rest. The chain links TRBV2 to TRBJ2-7; 7 nucleotides match TRBD1. The junction had 7 bases not matched to a gene; V was cut back by 8 bases and J by 0 bases. Germline CDR1 is SNHLY and CDR2 is FYNNEI. The CDR3 length is 14 residues. The sequenced part of the CDR3 DNA is TGTGCCAGCGGGGGACAGTTAAGCTCCTACGAG. Translating it yields CASGGQLSSYE. The whole CDR3 is CASGGQLSSYEQYF.

On this clone: The read comes to an end 3 residues before the CDR3 does, leaving the germline J gene to fill in the end. The chain recombines TRBV5-1 with TRBJ1-1; a weak D match, TRBD1 (5 bases). The CDR3 is made up of 13 amino acids. Germline CDR1 is SGHRS and CDR2 is YFSETQ. With 5 bases removed from V and 4 bases from J, the gap between germline ends came to 12 bases. CDR3 DNA (partial): TGCGCCAGCAGTTTGCGGGGGGGCACTGAA. Translation: CASSLRGGTE. The entire CDR3 sequence reads CASSLRGGTEAFF.

Concerning this clone itself: The read ends 3 residues shy of where the CDR3 ends; the end is completed using the germline J gene. The chain couples TRBV6-1 to TRBJ1-2; TRBD1 agrees at 8 bases. Trimming at V came to 1 base and at J to 2 bases, leaving 3 bases not matched to a gene. The germline gives CDR1 MNHNS, CDR2 SASEGT. CDR3 length: 15 residues. This CDR3 is CASSEVGQGNYGYTF. The CDR3 bases that were read are TGTGCCAGCAGTGAAGTTGGACAGGGCAACTATGGC.

As concerns this clone: Read data end 3 residues before the CDR3 end; the end is taken from the germline J gene. The chain combines TRBV19 with TRBJ1-1; 8 bases match TRBD1. Germline CDR1 reads LNHDA; CDR2 reads SQIVND (reference sequence). The CDR3 loop spans 16 amino acids. V was pared by 8 bases and J by 0 bases, with 11 bases of the junction left unmatched. The sequenced part of the CDR3 DNA is TGTGCCAGTCGAACGACAGGGGCGGCACTGAACACTGAA. Amino acid sequence: CASRTTGAALNTE. The entire CDR3 is CASRTTGAALNTEAFF.

With regard to this clone: The read halts 3 residues ahead of the CDR3 end, with the missing end drawn from the germline J gene. This rearrangement joins TRBV5-1 to TRBJ1-2; the match to TRBD1 covers 9 bases. V gave up 0 bases and J gave up 3 bases; unmatched junction bases: 3. This CDR3 has 15 amino acids. The germline gives CDR1 SGHRS, CDR2 YFSETQ. CDR3: CASSLVYRGHYGYTF. Partial CDR3 DNA: TGCGCCAGCAGCTTGGTTTACAGGGGGCACTATGGC.

The CDR3 reads CASSATSGRETQYF. Incomplete CDR3 DNA: TGCGCCAGCAGCGCCACTAGCGGGAGAGAGACC. The V and J genes are TRBV5-1 and TRBJ2-5; 11 nucleotides line up with TRBD2. With the read ending 3 residues before the CDR3 end, the germline J gene is used to fill in that end. Germline values: CDR1 SGHRS, CDR2 YFSETQ. V gave up 4 bases and J gave up 4 bases; unmatched junction bases: 3. The CDR3 extends over 14 amino acids. Full variable domain (rest looked up from reference TRBV5-1 and TRBJ2-5): KAGVTQTPRYLIKTRGQQVTLSCSPISGHRSVSWYQQTPGQGLQFLFEYFSETQRNKGNFPGRFSGRQFSNSRSEMNVSTLELGDSALYLCASSATSGRETQYFGPGTRLLVL.

Points on this clone: The read comes to an end 3 residues before the CDR3 does, leaving the germline J gene to fill in the end. The V gene is TRBV2, the J gene TRBJ1-1; D uncertain. This CDR3 comprises 12 residues. Germline assignment: CDR1 SNHLY and CDR2 FYNNEI. Between the trimmed V and J ends, which lost 10 bases and 7 bases, there was a span of 16 bases. The chain's CDR3 is CATYRYHGEAFF. Incomplete CDR3 DNA: TGTGCCACCTACAGATACCACGGTGAA.

To note about this clone: The read ends 3 residues shy of where the CDR3 ends; the end is completed using the germline J gene. The gene calls are TRBV28 and TRBJ2-5; 12 bases map to TRBD2. The CDR3 has 18 amino acids. The V gene end was trimmed by 5 bases and the J gene end by 0 bases; junction bases not matched to a gene: 10. CDR1 is MDHEN, CDR2 SYDVKM, per germline. The CDR3 protein is CASSIRLAGVGYQETQYF. Partial CDR3 DNA: TGTGCCAGCAGTATTCGACTAGCGGGAGTTGGGTACCAAGAGACC.

Note on this clone: The read is 3 residues too short to cover the CDR3 end, so that end is filled in from the germline J gene. The chain couples TRBV20-1 to TRBJ1-5; 10 bases agree with TRBD1. The CDR3 runs 17 residues. Losses at the gene ends were 3 bases for V and 3 bases for J; bases not matched to a gene: 11. The germline gives CDR1 DFQATT, CDR2 SNEGSKA (reference sequence). The CDR3 DNA, read in part, is TGCAGTGCTAGGCCGATTATGGACAGGGGGAACAATCAGCCC. It specifies CSARPIMDRGNNQP. The whole CDR3 sequence reads CSARPIMDRGNNQPQHF.

Comment on this clone: The read terminates 3 residues before the CDR3 end, so the remaining end is supplied by the germline J gene. This chain connects TRBV28 to TRBJ1-3, with D maybe TRBD1 (5 bases). The V gene's germline CDR1 is MDHEN and CDR2 SYDVKM. This CDR3 is 17 amino acids long. The ends were cut back, 7 bases at V and 0 bases at J, with 19 bases in the middle. The CDR3 is CASTGVHGRSSGNTIYF. The sequenced part of the CDR3 DNA is TGTGCCAGCACGGGGGTTCATGGACGGTCCTCTGGAAACACC.

With regard to this clone: The read falls 3 residues short of the CDR3 end, and the missing part is taken from the germline J gene. The chain couples TRBV7-2 to TRBJ1-4, with D tentatively TRBD1 (5 bases). Germline CDR1 reads SGHTA; CDR2 reads FQGNSA. V was pared by 0 bases and J by 7 bases, with 12 bases between. This CDR3 is built from 15 residues. The part of the CDR3 DNA that was read is TGTGCCAGCAGCTTAGCGGGGCAGGGAGGTGAAAAA. Its translation is CASSLAGQGGEK. The whole CDR3 sequence reads CASSLAGQGGEKLFF.

Concerning this clone: The read ends 3 residues before the CDR3 terminus; that terminus is restored from the germline J gene. The chain combines TRBV5-1 with TRBJ1-1; possible D gene TRBD1, 6 bases. The CDR3 length is 14 residues. Trimming removed 5 bases from V and 3 bases from J, with 14 bases in between. Germline loops: CDR1 SGHRS, CDR2 YFSETQ. CDR3 DNA (partial): TGCGCCAGCAGTACCGAGGGACACGACACTGAA. This sequence encodes CASSTEGHDTE. The full CDR3 sequence reads CASSTEGHDTEAFF.

Turning to this clone: Read data end 3 residues before the CDR3 end; the end is taken from the germline J gene. This chain links TRBV5-1 with TRBJ2-1; possibly TRBD1 for D (6 bases). From germline, CDR1 is SGHRS and CDR2 YFSETQ. With 2 bases removed from V and 9 bases from J, the gap between germline ends came to 21 bases. The CDR3 runs 16 residues. CDR3 DNA, as far as it was read: TGCGCCAGCAGCTTAGCTCCGGGACAATTAGGGGGTGAG. Residues: CASSLAPGQLGGE. The full CDR3 is CASSLAPGQLGGEQFF.

Comment on this clone: The CDR3 end falls 3 residues outside the read, so it is completed with the germline J gene. V gene TRBV5-4 combines with J gene TRBJ1-5; D not certain. From germline, CDR1 is SGHNT and CDR2 YYREEE (reference sequence). This CDR3 is built from 13 residues. CDR3 amino acids: CASSFSYNSPQHF. The covered CDR3 bases are TGTGCCAGCAGCTTTTCCTATAATTCACCC.

About this clone: The read halts 3 residues ahead of the CDR3 end, with the missing end drawn from the germline J gene. The gene calls are TRBV7-3 and TRBJ2-1; a weak D match, TRBD1 (7 bases). Trimming took 5 bases from V and 3 from J, leaving 14 bases between them. The CDR3 extends over 15 amino acids. Looked up from germline, CDR1 is SGHTA and CDR2 is FQGTGA. This CDR3 reads CASSRGQGGYNEQFF. CDR3 DNA, as far as it was read: TGTGCCAGCAGCAGGGGGCAGGGGGGCTACAATGAG.

A word on this clone: Germline is not matched at one junction end, which may reflect a read error. The CDR3 end is not reached by the read, which stops 3 residues before it; the germline J gene fills it in. The sample holds other DNA sequences that translate to the same CDR3. V and J are TRBV5-1 and TRBJ1-3; tentative D call: TRBD1 (6 bases). The CDR3 totals 16 residues. Per germline, CDR1 SGHRS and CDR2 YFSETQ. The CDR3 reads CASAYGGPRSGNTIYF. CDR3 bases read: TGCGCCAGCGCCTACGGGGGGCCCCGCTCTGGAAACACG.